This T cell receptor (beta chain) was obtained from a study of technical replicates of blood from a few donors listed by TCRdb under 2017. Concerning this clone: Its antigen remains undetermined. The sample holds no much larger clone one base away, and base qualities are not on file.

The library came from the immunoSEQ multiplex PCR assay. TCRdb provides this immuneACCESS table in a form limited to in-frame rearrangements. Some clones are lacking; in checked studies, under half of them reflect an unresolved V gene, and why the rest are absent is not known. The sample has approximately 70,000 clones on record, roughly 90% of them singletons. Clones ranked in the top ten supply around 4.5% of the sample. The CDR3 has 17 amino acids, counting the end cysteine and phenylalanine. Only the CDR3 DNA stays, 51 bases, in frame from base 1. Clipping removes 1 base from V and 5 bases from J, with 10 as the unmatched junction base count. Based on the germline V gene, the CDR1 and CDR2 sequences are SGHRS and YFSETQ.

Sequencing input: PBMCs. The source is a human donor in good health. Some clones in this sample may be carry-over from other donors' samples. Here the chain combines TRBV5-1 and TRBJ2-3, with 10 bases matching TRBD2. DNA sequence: TGCGCCAGCAGCTTGTTCTTAAGCGGGAGGGCCCAAGATACGCAGTATTTT. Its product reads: CASSLFLSGRAQDTQYF.